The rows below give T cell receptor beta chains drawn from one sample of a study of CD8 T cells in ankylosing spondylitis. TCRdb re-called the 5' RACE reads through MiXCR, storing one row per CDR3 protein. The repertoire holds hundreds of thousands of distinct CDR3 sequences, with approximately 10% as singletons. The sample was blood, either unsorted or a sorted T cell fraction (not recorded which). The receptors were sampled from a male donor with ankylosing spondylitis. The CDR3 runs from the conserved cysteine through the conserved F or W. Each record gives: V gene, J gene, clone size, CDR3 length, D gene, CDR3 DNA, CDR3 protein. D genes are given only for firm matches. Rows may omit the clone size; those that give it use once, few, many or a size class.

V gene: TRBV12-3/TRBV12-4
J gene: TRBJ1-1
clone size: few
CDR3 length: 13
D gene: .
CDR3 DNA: TGTGCCAGCAGCCAGAGATCGGGGACTGAAGCTTTCTTT
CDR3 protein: CASSQRSGTEAFF

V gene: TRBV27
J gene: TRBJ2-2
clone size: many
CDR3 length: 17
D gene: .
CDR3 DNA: TGTGCCAGCAGTTTAGTTCGAGGGACCACGGGGACCGGGGAGCTGTTTTTT
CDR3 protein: CASSLVRGTTGTGELFF

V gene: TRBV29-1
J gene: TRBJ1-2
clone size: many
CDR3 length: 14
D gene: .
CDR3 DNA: TGCAGCGTTGAAGGGCGGCTGCGAGACTATGGCTACACCTTC
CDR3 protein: CSVEGRLRDYGYTF

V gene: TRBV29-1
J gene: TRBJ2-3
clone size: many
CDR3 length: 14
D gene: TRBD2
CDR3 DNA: TGCAGCGTCGGACTAGCGGTCTCCACAGATACGCAGTATTTT
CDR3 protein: CSVGLAVSTDTQYF

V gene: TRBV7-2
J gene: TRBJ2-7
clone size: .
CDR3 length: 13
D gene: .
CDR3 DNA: TGTGCCAGCAGCCTAGGGTTGCAGTACGAGCAGTACTTC
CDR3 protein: CASSLGLQYEQYF

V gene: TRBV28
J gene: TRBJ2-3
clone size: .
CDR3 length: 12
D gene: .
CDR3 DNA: TGTGCCACCACCCGGAACACAGATACGCAGTATTTT
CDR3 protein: CATTRNTDTQYF

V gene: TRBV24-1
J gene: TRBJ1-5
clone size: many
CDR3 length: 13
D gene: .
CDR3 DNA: TGTGCCACCAGTTACAGGGCAAATCAGCCCCAGCATTTT
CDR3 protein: CATSYRANQPQHF

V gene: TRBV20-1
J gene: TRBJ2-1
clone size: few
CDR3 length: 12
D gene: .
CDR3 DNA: TGCAGTGCCCCAGGACGGATTAATGAGCAGTTCTTC
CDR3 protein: CSAPGRINEQFF

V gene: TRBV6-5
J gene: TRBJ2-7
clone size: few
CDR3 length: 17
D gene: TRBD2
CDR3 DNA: TGTGCCAGCAGTTACCGGACTAGCGGGAGGAAAGCCTACGAGCAGTACTTC
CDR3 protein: CASSYRTSGRKAYEQYF

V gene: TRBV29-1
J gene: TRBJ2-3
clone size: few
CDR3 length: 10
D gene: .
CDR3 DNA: TGCAGCGTCGACACCCCCACGCAGTATTTT
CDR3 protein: CSVDTPTQYF

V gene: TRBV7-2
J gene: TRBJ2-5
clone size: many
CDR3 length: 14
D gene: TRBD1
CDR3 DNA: TGTGCCAGCAGCTTTCAGACAGGGAAGGAGACCCAGTACTTC
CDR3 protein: CASSFQTGKETQYF

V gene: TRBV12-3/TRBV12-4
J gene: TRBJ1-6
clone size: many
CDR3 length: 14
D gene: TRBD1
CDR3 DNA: TGTGCCAGCAGTTACAGGGGCTATAATTCACCCCTCCACTTT
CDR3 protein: CASSYRGYNSPLHF

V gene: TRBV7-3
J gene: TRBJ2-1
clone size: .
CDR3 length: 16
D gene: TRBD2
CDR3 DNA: TGTGCCAGCAGCCCCCGGGGGGGGACACCGAGGGATGAGCAGTTCTTC
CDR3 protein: CASSPRGGTPRDEQFF

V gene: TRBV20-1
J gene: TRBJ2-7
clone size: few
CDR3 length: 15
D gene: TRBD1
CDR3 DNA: TGCAGTGCTAGTTCGGACAGGGGGTCCCCCTACGAGCAGTACTTC
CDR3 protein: CSASSDRGSPYEQYF

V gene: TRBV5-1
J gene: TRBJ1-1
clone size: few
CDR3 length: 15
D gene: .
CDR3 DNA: TGCGCCAGCAGCTTGGTTGGCAGCCCTAACACTGAAGCTTTCTTT
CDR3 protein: CASSLVGSPNTEAFF

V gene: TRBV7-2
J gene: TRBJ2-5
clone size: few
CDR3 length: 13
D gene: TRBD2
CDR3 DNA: TGTGCCAGCTCAAGAGCGGGGGCAGAGACCCAGTACTTC
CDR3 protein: CASSRAGAETQYF

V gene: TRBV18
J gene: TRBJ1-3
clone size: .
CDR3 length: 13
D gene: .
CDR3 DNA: TGTGCCAGCTCCGCAGCTGGACTAAACACCATATATTTT
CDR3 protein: CASSAAGLNTIYF

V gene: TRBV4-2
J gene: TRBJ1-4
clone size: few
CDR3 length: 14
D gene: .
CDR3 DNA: TGTGCCAGCAGCCAAGGGGGTGATAATGAAAAACTGTTTTTT
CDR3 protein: CASSQGGDNEKLFF

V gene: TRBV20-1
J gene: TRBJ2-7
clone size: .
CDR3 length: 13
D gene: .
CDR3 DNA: TGCAGTGCCCGGGACGGGTTAGGAGGCGAGCAGTACTTC
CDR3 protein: CSARDGLGGEQYF

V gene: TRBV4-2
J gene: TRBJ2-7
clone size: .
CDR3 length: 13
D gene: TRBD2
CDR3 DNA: TGTGCCAGTTCTCGGACTAGCACGTACGAGCAGTACTTC
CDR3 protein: CASSRTSTYEQYF

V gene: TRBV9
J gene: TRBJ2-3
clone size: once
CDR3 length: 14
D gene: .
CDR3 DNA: TGTGCCAGCAGCGGGGGACTGTGGGCAGATACGCAGTATTTT
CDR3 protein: CASSGGLWADTQYF

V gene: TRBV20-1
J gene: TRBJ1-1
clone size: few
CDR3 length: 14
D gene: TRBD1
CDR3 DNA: TGCAGTGCTAGAGCGGCAGGGGGGGGGACTGAAGCTTTCTTT
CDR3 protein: CSARAAGGGTEAFF

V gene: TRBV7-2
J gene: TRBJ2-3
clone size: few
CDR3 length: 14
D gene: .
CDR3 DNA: TGTGCCAGCAGCCCCCAGCGGACCACAGATACGCAGTATTTT
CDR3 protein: CASSPQRTTDTQYF

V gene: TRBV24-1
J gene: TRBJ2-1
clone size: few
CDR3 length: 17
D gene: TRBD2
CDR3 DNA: TGTGCCACCAGTGATGCGCGACTAGCGGGCCCCTACAATGAGCAGTTCTTC
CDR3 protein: CATSDARLAGPYNEQFF

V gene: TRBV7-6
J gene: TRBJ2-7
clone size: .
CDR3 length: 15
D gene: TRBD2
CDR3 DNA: TGTGCCAGCAGCTTAGTGTTCACTAGCGGGGTTGAGCAGTACTTC
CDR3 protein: CASSLVFTSGVEQYF

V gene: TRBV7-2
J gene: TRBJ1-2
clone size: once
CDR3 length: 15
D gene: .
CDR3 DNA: TGTGCCAGCGCAGCCTATACACAGGGAGACTATGGCTACACCTTC
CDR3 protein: CASAAYTQGDYGYTF

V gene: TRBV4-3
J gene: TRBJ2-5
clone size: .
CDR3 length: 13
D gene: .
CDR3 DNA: TGCGCCAGCAGCCAAACAGGGTTTGAGACCCAGTACTTC
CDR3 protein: CASSQTGFETQYF

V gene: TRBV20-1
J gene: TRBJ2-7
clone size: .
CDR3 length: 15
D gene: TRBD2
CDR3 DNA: TGCAGTGCGTTCTCCGGGACTAGCTTGAGGGACGAGCAGTACTTC
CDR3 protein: CSAFSGTSLRDEQYF

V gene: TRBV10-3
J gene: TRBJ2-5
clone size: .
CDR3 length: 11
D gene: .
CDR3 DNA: TGTGCCATCAGTGATGGTGTGACCCAGTACTTC
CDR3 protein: CAISDGVTQYF

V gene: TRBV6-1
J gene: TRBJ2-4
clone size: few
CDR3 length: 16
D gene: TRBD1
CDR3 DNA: TGTGCCAGCAGTGCTCTGACAGGGATTCGACGAAACATTCAGTACTTC
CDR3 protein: CASSALTGIRRNIQYF

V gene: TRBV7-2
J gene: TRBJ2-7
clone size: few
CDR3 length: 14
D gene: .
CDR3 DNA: TGTGCCAGCAGTTCCGAGGGGGGCCCCTACGAGCAGTACTTC
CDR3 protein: CASSSEGGPYEQYF

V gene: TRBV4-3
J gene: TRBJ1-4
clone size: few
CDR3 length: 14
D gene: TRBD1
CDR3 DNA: TGCGCCAGCAGCCACTGGGACAGGGGCGAAAAACTGTTTTTT
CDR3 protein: CASSHWDRGEKLFF

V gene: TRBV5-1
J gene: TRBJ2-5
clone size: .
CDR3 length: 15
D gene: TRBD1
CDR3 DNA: TGCGCCAGCACCCCTGAGGACAGGGGGATGGAGACCCAGTACTTC
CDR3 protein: CASTPEDRGMETQYF

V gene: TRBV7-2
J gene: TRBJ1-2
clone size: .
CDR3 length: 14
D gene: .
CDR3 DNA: TGTGCCAGCACCCTTGGGCGACTAATCTATGGCTACACCTTC
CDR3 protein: CASTLGRLIYGYTF

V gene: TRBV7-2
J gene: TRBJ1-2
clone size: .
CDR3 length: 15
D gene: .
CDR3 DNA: TGTGCCAGCAGCTCCCAGTCACAAGCTAACTATGGCTACACCTTC
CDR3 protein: CASSSQSQANYGYTF

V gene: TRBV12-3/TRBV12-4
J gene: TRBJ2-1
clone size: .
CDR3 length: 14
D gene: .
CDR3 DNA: TGTGCCAGCGTCTCCGGTAGCTCCTACAATGAGCAGTTCTTC
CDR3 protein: CASVSGSSYNEQFF

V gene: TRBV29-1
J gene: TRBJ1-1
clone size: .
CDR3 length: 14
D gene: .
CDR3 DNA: TGCAGCGTTCTTGCGCTCAGGGGTGGCACTGAAGCTTTCTTT
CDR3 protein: CSVLALRGGTEAFF

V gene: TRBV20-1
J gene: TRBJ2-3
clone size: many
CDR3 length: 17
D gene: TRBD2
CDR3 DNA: TGCAGTGCGCTCGACAATCCTTGGCGGGGGGGCACAGATACGCAGTATTTT
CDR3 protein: CSALDNPWRGGTDTQYF